A selection of T cell receptor beta chains follows, all from one sample in a study of cytomegalovirus exposure and HLA in healthy donors. The protocol was immunoSEQ multiplex PCR, while the TCRdb copy is restricted to in-frame clones and leaves out a portion. The sample contains 200,000 to 250,000 clones, more than 60% of which appear only once. The specimen sequenced was PBMCs. The origin of the receptors is a man aged 40-50 years in good health and CMV-seronegative. Each CDR3 is given with its conserved first and last residue. Each record gives: D gene, J gene, V gene, CDR3 protein. The D gene is left open where the match is weak.

d_gene: TRBD2
j_gene: TRBJ2-7
v_gene: TRBV7-9
CDR3aa: CASTPISGGPYEQYF

d_gene: .
j_gene: TRBJ2-1
v_gene: TRBV5-4
CDR3aa: CASSYLAFSYNEQFF

d_gene: .
j_gene: TRBJ1-5
v_gene: TRBV10-3
CDR3aa: CAISEQGRGNQPQHF

d_gene: TRBD2
j_gene: TRBJ2-1
v_gene: TRBV27
CDR3aa: CASSPGRGVDEQFF

d_gene: .
j_gene: TRBJ2-7
v_gene: TRBV5-6
CDR3aa: CASSLELQGKQYF

d_gene: TRBD2
j_gene: TRBJ2-3
v_gene: TRBV5-6
CDR3aa: CASSLGLAGADTQYF

d_gene: .
j_gene: TRBJ1-1
v_gene: TRBV5-1
CDR3aa: CASSLDEGWNTEAFF

d_gene: .
j_gene: TRBJ2-5
v_gene: TRBV20-1
CDR3aa: CSAGGGETQYF

d_gene: TRBD2
j_gene: TRBJ2-1
v_gene: TRBV5-6
CDR3aa: CASSFGTSNEQFF

d_gene: .
j_gene: TRBJ1-5
v_gene: TRBV5-6
CDR3aa: CASSLVRGNQPQHF

d_gene: .
j_gene: TRBJ2-4
v_gene: TRBV27
CDR3aa: CASSQFRGGEKNIQYF

d_gene: TRBD2
j_gene: TRBJ2-5
v_gene: TRBV2
CDR3aa: CASRDELAGVTNEYF

d_gene: .
j_gene: TRBJ2-7
v_gene: TRBV11-1
CDR3aa: CASSLGAELYPYEQYF

d_gene: .
j_gene: TRBJ2-7
v_gene: TRBV5-4
CDR3aa: CASSLLEGENIYEQYF

d_gene: .
j_gene: TRBJ2-2
v_gene: TRBV30
CDR3aa: CAWRQFTGELFF

d_gene: .
j_gene: TRBJ2-3
v_gene: TRBV5-1
CDR3aa: CASSPGSRPSDTQYF

d_gene: .
j_gene: TRBJ1-4
v_gene: TRBV7-8
CDR3aa: CASSPRGATGEKLFF

d_gene: TRBD1
j_gene: TRBJ1-5
v_gene: TRBV19
CDR3aa: CASLQRVRGYEVHQPQHF

d_gene: TRBD1
j_gene: TRBJ1-1
v_gene: TRBV6-5
CDR3aa: CASIPDRGTEAFF

d_gene: .
j_gene: TRBJ1-2
v_gene: TRBV7-3
CDR3aa: CASSPSAGVPQGYGYTF

d_gene: TRBD2
j_gene: TRBJ2-1
v_gene: TRBV4-3
CDR3aa: CASSQARLAGEQFF

d_gene: .
j_gene: TRBJ2-5
v_gene: TRBV6-1
CDR3aa: CASKTLGLHGTQYF

d_gene: .
j_gene: .
v_gene: TRBV19
CDR3aa: CASRGRGHEQYF

d_gene: .
j_gene: TRBJ2-1
v_gene: TRBV27
CDR3aa: CASSLAKTARSYNEQFF

d_gene: .
j_gene: TRBJ1-2
v_gene: TRBV11-2
CDR3aa: CASSPRETSPNYGYTF

d_gene: TRBD2
j_gene: TRBJ2-2
v_gene: TRBV7-9
CDR3aa: CASSLPLAGGSTGELFF

d_gene: TRBD1
j_gene: TRBJ1-1
v_gene: TRBV9
CDR3aa: CASSVNRGGTEALF

d_gene: .
j_gene: TRBJ2-3
v_gene: TRBV5-1
CDR3aa: CASSIPFTDTQYF

d_gene: TRBD2
j_gene: TRBJ2-7
v_gene: TRBV5-5
CDR3aa: CASSLGLAGHYEQYF

d_gene: TRBD1
j_gene: TRBJ2-5
v_gene: TRBV6-6
CDR3aa: CASSYERTGRETQYF

d_gene: .
j_gene: TRBJ2-7
v_gene: TRBV25-1
CDR3aa: CASSDWTVYEQYF

d_gene: .
j_gene: TRBJ2-7
v_gene: TRBV2
CDR3aa: CASSSQGYEQYF

d_gene: .
j_gene: TRBJ1-4
v_gene: TRBV18
CDR3aa: CASSLEGSGEKLFF

d_gene: .
j_gene: TRBJ1-4
v_gene: TRBV7-9
CDR3aa: CASRPSNEKLFF

d_gene: .
j_gene: TRBJ2-1
v_gene: TRBV7-9
CDR3aa: CASSSWRGETYNEQFF

d_gene: TRBD1
j_gene: TRBJ1-2
v_gene: TRBV5-5
CDR3aa: CASSAQGLSYGYTF

d_gene: .
j_gene: TRBJ1-1
v_gene: TRBV5-4
CDR3aa: CASSLDGRAEAFF

d_gene: .
j_gene: TRBJ1-1
v_gene: TRBV28
CDR3aa: CASSSGDLRNTEAFF

d_gene: TRBD1
j_gene: TRBJ2-7
v_gene: TRBV15
CDR3aa: CATSRGARGSYYEQYF

d_gene: .
j_gene: TRBJ2-7
v_gene: TRBV7-3
CDR3aa: CASSLSGVDEQYF

d_gene: .
j_gene: TRBJ1-4
v_gene: TRBV19
CDR3aa: CASSIVGQGPNEKLFF

d_gene: .
j_gene: TRBJ2-1
v_gene: TRBV9
CDR3aa: CASSVDLRAYNEQFF

d_gene: .
j_gene: TRBJ2-7
v_gene: TRBV10-3
CDR3aa: CAISDLQGYEQYF

d_gene: TRBD1
j_gene: TRBJ1-3
v_gene: TRBV9
CDR3aa: CASSADRGPPGNTIYF

d_gene: TRBD2
j_gene: TRBJ2-7
v_gene: TRBV18
CDR3aa: CAGSPPTSGRYEQYF

d_gene: TRBD2
j_gene: TRBJ2-5
v_gene: TRBV9
CDR3aa: CASSVVSGGAETQYF